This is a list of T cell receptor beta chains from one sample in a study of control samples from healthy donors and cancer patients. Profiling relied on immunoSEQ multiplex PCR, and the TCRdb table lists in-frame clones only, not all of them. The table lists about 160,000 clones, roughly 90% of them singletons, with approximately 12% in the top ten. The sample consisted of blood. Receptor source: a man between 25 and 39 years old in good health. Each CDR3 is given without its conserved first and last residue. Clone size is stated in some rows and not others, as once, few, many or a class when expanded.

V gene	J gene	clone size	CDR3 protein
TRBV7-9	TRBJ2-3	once	ASSPGQNTDTQY
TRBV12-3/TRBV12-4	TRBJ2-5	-	ASSQETQY
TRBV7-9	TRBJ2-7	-	ASSLPPGTDERY
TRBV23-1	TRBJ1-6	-	ASSQLEDSINSPLH
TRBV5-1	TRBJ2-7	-	ASSPGVWEQY
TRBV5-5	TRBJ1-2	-	ASSHRDTTNYGYT
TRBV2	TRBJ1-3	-	ASSVGGQAGNTIY
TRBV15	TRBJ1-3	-	ATSRDLNSGNTIY
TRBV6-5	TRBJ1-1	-	ASRQPPVYTEAF
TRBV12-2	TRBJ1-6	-	ASRLGPVGADPNSPLH
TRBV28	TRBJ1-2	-	ASSRPSLYGYT
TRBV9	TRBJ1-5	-	ASSVQGTQNQPQH
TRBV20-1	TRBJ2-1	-	SARWRNEQF
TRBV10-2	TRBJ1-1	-	ASAEGNTEAF
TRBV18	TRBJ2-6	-	ASSPISGSDLAGANVLT
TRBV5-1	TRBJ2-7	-	ASMSSGSYEQY
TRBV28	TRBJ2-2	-	ASRSTGTPTSNTGELF
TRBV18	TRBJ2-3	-	ASSPRKADTQY